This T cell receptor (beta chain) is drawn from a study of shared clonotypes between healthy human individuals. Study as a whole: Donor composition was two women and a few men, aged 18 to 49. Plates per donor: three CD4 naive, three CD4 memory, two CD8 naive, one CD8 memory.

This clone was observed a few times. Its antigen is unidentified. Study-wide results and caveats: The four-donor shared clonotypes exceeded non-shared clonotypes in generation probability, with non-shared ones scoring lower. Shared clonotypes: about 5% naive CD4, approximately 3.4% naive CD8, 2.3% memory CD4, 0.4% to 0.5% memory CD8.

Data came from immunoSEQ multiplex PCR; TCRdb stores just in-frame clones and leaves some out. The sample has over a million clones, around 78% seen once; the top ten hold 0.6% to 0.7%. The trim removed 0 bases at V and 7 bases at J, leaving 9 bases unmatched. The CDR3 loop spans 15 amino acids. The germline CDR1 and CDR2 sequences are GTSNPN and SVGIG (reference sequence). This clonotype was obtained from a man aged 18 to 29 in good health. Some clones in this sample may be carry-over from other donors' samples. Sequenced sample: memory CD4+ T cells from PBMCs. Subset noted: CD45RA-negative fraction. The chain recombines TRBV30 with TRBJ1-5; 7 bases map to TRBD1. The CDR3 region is CAWSVGRGLGQPQHF. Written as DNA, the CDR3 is TGTGCCTGGAGTGTGGGTAGGGGGCTGGGACAGCCCCAGCATTTT.